The TCR beta chain under discussion was sequenced for a study of CD8 T cells in ankylosing spondylitis. Study-wide results and caveats: Reports of some motif variants in reactive arthritis synovial fluid and blood predate this one. Blood from ankylosing spondylitis patients appeared to carry a characteristic roughly 8-variant TCR beta motif. In peripheral blood, disease-linked CD8+ clones occurred at relatively low frequencies.

A quantitative 5'-RACE method, one with molecular barcodes, was used to make TCR beta libraries. One entry per CDR3 protein, called by TCRdb with MiXCR from the 5' RACE reads. Of fewer than 750,000 distinct CDR3 sequences listed, over 15% are singletons. Comment on this clonotype: What it binds is not known.

The sample consisted of blood, either unsorted or a sorted T cell fraction (not recorded which). The TCR was taken from a male donor with ankylosing spondylitis.

The CDR3, as DNA: TGTGCCAGTAGTATCCCGAACACTGAAGCTTTCTTT. This codes for CASSIPNTEAFF. The genes are TRBV19 and TRBJ1-1; D unresolved. The CDR3 extends over 12 amino acids. The germline V gene encodes CDR1 LNHDA and CDR2 SQIVND (reference sequence). V lost 3 bases, J lost 1 base, and 3 bases lay in between.